The rows below give T cell receptor beta chains drawn from one sample of a study of shared clonotypes between healthy human individuals. Some clones are missing from TCRdb's copy, which holds only in-frame ones; the method was immunoSEQ multiplex PCR. The data hold about 1.9 million clones, with just under 95% observed a single time. The sample was naive CD8+ T cells from PBMCs. The receptors stem from a man younger than 30 in good health. Some clones in this sample may be carry-over from other donors' samples. The CDR3 runs from the conserved cysteine through the conserved F or W. Fields, in order: CDR3 protein, CDR3 DNA, D gene, V gene, clone size, J gene. D genes are given only for firm matches. A row's size may be missing; if present it is once, few, many or a size class.

CASSLRVGYGYTF TGTGCCAGCAGTTTGCGGGTGGGCTATGGCTACACCTTC . TRBV27 few TRBJ1-2
CASWNRDSHEQYF TGTGCCAGCTGGAACCGGGACTCCCACGAGCAGTACTTC . TRBV28 once TRBJ2-7
CALAGESGEQYF TGTGCGTTGGCGGGAGAGAGCGGCGAGCAGTACTTC TRBD2 TRBV5-4 . TRBJ2-7
CASSVGASARPNTGELFF TGTGCCAGCAGCGTAGGGGCTAGCGCGCGCCCGAACACCGGGGAGCTGTTTTTT . TRBV9 . TRBJ2-2
CASRVTGTGSREQYF TGTGCCAGCAGGGTAACCGGGACAGGGTCTCGAGAGCAGTACTTC TRBD1 TRBV5-4 . TRBJ2-7
CASSRPTGGFAEAFF TGTGCCAGCAGCCGGCCGACAGGGGGCTTCGCTGAAGCTTTCTTT TRBD1 TRBV6-1 . TRBJ1-1
CASSSRGDTEAFF TGTGCCAGCAGCTCACGGGGGGACACTGAAGCTTTCTTT . TRBV9 few TRBJ1-1
CASTGTGDSGANVLTF TGTGCCAGCACTGGGACAGGGGATTCTGGGGCCAACGTCCTGACTTTC TRBD1 TRBV28 . TRBJ2-6
CARYIGRINTEAFF TGTGCCCGCTACATAGGGCGGATCAACACTGAAGCTTTCTTT . TRBV30 . TRBJ1-1
CASSPRQGANEQYF TGTGCCAGCAGCCCCAGACAGGGGGCCAACGAGCAGTACTTC TRBD1 TRBV7-7 . TRBJ2-7
CASSPQGGVRNEQFF TGTGCCAGCAGTCCACAGGGCGGGGTGAGGAATGAGCAGTTCTTC . TRBV27 . TRBJ2-1
CSVTATTGELFF TGCAGCGTTACGGCCACCACCGGGGAGCTGTTTTTT . TRBV29-1 . TRBJ2-2
CASSEDQREDNEQFF TGTGCCAGCAGCGAAGACCAGCGGGAGGACAATGAGCAGTTCTTC TRBD2 TRBV7-9 . TRBJ2-1
CASSFMGLYTDTQYF TGTGCCAGCAGCTTTATGGGACTCTACACAGATACGCAGTATTTT . TRBV5-5 . TRBJ2-3
CASSQFPGGPYNEQFF TGTGCCAGCAGCCAATTTCCGGGAGGTCCCTACAATGAGCAGTTCTTC TRBD2 TRBV14 . TRBJ2-1
CASSLNSGTSNTEAFF TGCGCCAGCAGCTTGAATTCCGGGACCTCGAACACTGAAGCTTTCTTT . TRBV5-1 . TRBJ1-1
CASSTGGNEQFF TGTGCCAGCAGTACGGGGGGCAATGAGCAGTTCTTC TRBD2 TRBV7-9 . TRBJ2-1
CATSSYWGPGANVLTF TGTGCCACCAGCAGTTACTGGGGGCCTGGGGCCAACGTCCTGACTTTC . TRBV15 . TRBJ2-6
CSGLDEPNYEQYF TGCAGCGGGTTAGACGAGCCAAACTACGAGCAGTACTTC . TRBV29-1 . TRBJ2-7
CASSLVGSFYGYTF TGTGCCAGCAGCTTAGTGGGCAGCTTCTATGGCTACACCTTC . TRBV11-2 . TRBJ1-2
CASSDDAHNEQFF TGTGCCAGCAGCGACGACGCCCACAATGAGCAGTTCTTC . TRBV7-9 . TRBJ2-1
CASSALLDAGELFF TGTGCCAGCAGTGCCCTATTAGACGCCGGGGAGCTGTTTTTT . TRBV2 . TRBJ2-2
CASSQYGTGAGELFF TGTGCCAGCAGTCAATATGGGACAGGGGCCGGGGAGCTGTTTTTT TRBD1 TRBV7-8 . TRBJ2-2
CASSLQGGEKLFF TGTGCCAGCAGTTTACAGGGTGGGGAAAAACTGTTTTTT . TRBV6-5 . TRBJ1-4
CASSGETGFGNTIYF TGTGCCAGTAGTGGTGAGACAGGGTTCGGAAACACCATATATTTT TRBD1 TRBV19 . TRBJ1-3
CASSLDPGTYNEQFF TGTGCCAGCAGCTTAGATCCGGGGACGTACAATGAGCAGTTCTTC . TRBV7-2 . TRBJ2-1
CASSPSTDSLAIGYTF TGTGCCAGCAGCCCAAGCACAGACTCCCTTGCTATTGGCTACACCTTC . TRBV7-3 once TRBJ1-2
CASSFTARLGNVLTF TGCGCCAGCAGCTTTACAGCGCGCCTCGGCAACGTCCTGACTTTC . TRBV5-1 . TRBJ2-6
CASSVAGTGNTGELFF TGTGCCAGCAGCGTGGCCGGGACTGGAAACACCGGGGAGCTGTTTTTT . TRBV9 . TRBJ2-2
CASSFLARLAGGPRDTQYF TGTGCCAGCAGCTTTTTAGCGCGACTAGCGGGAGGGCCACGAGATACGCAGTATTTT TRBD2 TRBV11-3 . TRBJ2-3
CATSRAIQHF TGTGCCACCAGCAGAGCAATCCAGCATTTT . TRBV15 few TRBJ1-5
CASSLLGGANNEQFF TGTGCCAGCAGTCTACTAGGGGGGGCCAACAATGAGCAGTTCTTC . TRBV27 . TRBJ2-1
CASSPPVGYEQYF TGTGCCAGCAGCCCCCCTGTAGGCTACGAGCAGTACTTC . TRBV7-6 . TRBJ2-7
CASRDRGREQYF TGTGCCAGCCGGGACAGGGGGAGGGAGCAGTACTTC TRBD1 TRBV27 . TRBJ2-7
CASTTGGQPQHF TGTGCCAGCACCACAGGGGGTCAGCCCCAGCATTTT TRBD1 TRBV6-6 . TRBJ1-5
CASSQPGTHQETQYF TGCGCCAGCAGTCAACCCGGGACACACCAAGAGACCCAGTACTTC . TRBV23-1 once TRBJ2-5
CASSRLVETGELFF TGTGCCAGCAGTAGATTGGTGGAAACCGGGGAGCTGTTTTTT . TRBV28 once TRBJ2-2
CASSYSSSNGELFF TGTGCCAGCAGTTACTCGTCGTCGAACGGGGAGCTGTTTTTT . TRBV6-5 . TRBJ2-2
CASSPVVVGLATDTQYF TGTGCCAGCAGTCCTGTTGTAGTAGGACTAGCGACGGATACGCAGTATTTT TRBD2 TRBV28 . TRBJ2-3
CASSFLRGRTGNTIYF TGTGCCAGCAGTTTTTTGAGGGGAAGGACTGGAAACACCATATATTTT . TRBV28 . TRBJ1-3
CASSLVRERTSGRAEQFF TGTGCCAGCAGCTTAGTTCGGGAGAGGACTAGCGGGAGGGCTGAGCAGTTCTTC TRBD2 TRBV7-9 . TRBJ2-1
CASSFLRDNTDTQYF TGTGCCAGCAGCTTTCTACGGGACAACACAGATACGCAGTATTTT . TRBV5-6 . TRBJ2-3
CASSPVPGSTEAFF TGCGCCAGCAGCCCCGTTCCGGGGAGCACTGAAGCTTTCTTT . TRBV4-1 . TRBJ1-1
CASSSGGDVYEQYF TGTGCCAGCAGTTCCGGGGGGGACGTCTACGAGCAGTACTTC TRBD2 TRBV6-5 . TRBJ2-7
CASSPSDRYNEQFF TGTGCCAGCAGCCCCTCGGACAGGTACAATGAGCAGTTCTTC TRBD1 TRBV5-6 . TRBJ2-1
CASSPSFRGDTQYF TGTGCCAGCAGTCCCTCCTTCCGGGGTGATACGCAGTATTTT . TRBV27 . TRBJ2-3
CASATGGIPSTDTQYF TGTGCCAGCGCTACAGGGGGCATTCCTAGCACAGATACGCAGTATTTT TRBD1 TRBV27 . TRBJ2-3
CASSPEGSGNTIYF TGTGCCAGCAGCCCGGAGGGGAGTGGAAACACCATATATTTT . TRBV6-5 . TRBJ1-3
CASSSRTGGGYGYTF TGTGCCAGCAGTTCCCGGACAGGGGGAGGCTATGGCTACACCTTC TRBD1 TRBV27 . TRBJ1-2
CASIVAGLAREPNTGELFF TGCGCCAGCATAGTAGCGGGTCTAGCGCGAGAACCGAACACCGGGGAGCTGTTTTTT TRBD2 TRBV10-2 . TRBJ2-2
CASSNPRAGPYEQYF TGTGCCAGCAGCAACCCCCGAGCGGGTCCCTACGAGCAGTACTTC . TRBV7-9 once TRBJ2-7